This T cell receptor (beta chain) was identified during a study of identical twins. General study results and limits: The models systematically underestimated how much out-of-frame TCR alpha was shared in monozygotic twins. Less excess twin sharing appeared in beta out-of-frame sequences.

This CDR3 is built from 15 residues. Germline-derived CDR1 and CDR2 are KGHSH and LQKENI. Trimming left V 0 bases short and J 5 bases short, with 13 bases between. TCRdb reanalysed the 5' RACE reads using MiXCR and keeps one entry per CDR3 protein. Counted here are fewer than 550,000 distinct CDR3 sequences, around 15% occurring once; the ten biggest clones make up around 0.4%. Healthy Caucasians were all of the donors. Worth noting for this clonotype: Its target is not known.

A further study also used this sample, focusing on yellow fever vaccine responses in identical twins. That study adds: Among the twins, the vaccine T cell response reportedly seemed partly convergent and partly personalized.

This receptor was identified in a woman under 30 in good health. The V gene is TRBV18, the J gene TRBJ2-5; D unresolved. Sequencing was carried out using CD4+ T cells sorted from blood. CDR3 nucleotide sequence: TGTGCCAGCTCACCACCGACCCAAGTTGGCGAGACCCAGTACTTC. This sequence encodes CASSPPTQVGETQYF.